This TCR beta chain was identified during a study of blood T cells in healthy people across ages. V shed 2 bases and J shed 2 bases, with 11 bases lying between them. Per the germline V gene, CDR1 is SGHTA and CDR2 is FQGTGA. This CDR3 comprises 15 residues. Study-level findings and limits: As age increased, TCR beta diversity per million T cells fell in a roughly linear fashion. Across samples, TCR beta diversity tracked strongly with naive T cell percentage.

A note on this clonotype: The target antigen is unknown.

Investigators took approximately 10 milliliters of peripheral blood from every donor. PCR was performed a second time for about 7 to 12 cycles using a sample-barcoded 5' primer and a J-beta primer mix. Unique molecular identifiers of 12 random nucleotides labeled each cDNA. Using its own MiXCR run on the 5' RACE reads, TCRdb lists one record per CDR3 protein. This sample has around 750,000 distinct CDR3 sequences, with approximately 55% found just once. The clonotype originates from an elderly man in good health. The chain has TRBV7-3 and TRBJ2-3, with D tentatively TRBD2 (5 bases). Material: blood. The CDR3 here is CASSLGPGFTDTQYF. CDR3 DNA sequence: TGTGCCAGCAGCTTAGGGCCGGGATTCACAGATACGCAGTATTTT.